This T cell receptor beta chain appears in the sequencing data of a study of shared clonotypes between healthy human individuals (TCRdb year 2020). Describing the broader study: A couple of women and a few men aged 18 to 49 years were included in the cohort. For each donor, CD4 naive and CD4 memory were each run on three plates, CD8 naive on two plates, and CD8 memory on one plate. Blood TCR repertoires of five healthy adults were deeply sequenced to estimate repertoire size and the extent of clonotype sharing between individuals. To increase sequencing depth and limit assay-specific biases, different laboratories used diverse techniques to prepare libraries and sequence TCR repertoires. Per donor, leukapheresis produced somewhere between about 0.9 and 9.5 billion PBMCs. Paper-wide results and their limitations: Clonotypes shared by all four sorted-subset donors showed higher generation probabilities than non-shared clonotypes. Sampling was restricted to blood, and TCR repertoires in tissue are likely to differ from TCR repertoires in blood. Even with the large sequencing depth, rarefaction of the sorted-subset datasets indicated that sequencing was incomplete. Because the study included a small number of donors, the genetic and exposure-history diversity represented was limited. Pairwise subsampling indicated that sequencing depth was expected to affect the degree of clonotype sharing among donors. Naive subsets generally had larger estimated clonotype richness than memory subsets did. Sharing across a few donors was observed for about 5% of naive CD4, around 3.5% of naive CD8, over 2% of memory CD4, and roughly 0.43% of memory CD8 clonotypes.

CDR1 LGHNA and CDR2 YSLEER are derived from the germline V gene. CDR3 length: 14 amino acids, cysteine to phenylalanine. Left in the record is the CDR3 DNA by itself, 42 bases read in frame from the first base. V is shortened by 5 bases, J by 3 bases, and the region joining them spans 12 bases. Of note for this clone: Its antigen is unknown. No much larger clone is present one base from it, and per-base qualities are unavailable.

Using the deep immunoSEQ assay, TCR CDR3 regions were amplified from genomic DNA by multiplex PCR. Genomic DNA extracted from each cell subset was distributed evenly over all wells of several immunoSEQ 96-well plates, and each plate served as one replicate. Each replicate PCR for sorted subsets received about 200 ng genomic DNA, equal to tens of thousands of T cell genomes. Purified libraries were quantified with a Qubit 3.0 fluorometer, sized on a Bioanalyzer 2100, and re-quantified with the KAPA Library Quantification kit. Every immunoSEQ 96-well plate was sequenced on a separate single-read 150-cycle Illumina NextSeq 550 flow cell. The study's own analysis went as follows. The immunoSEQ output contained only junctional sequences without quality scores, so filtering could not match that applied to full-length reads. To assign V/J genes and CDR3, sequences were annotated using PyIR, a Python wrapper for IgBLAST v1.9, with IMGT germline references. Reads with weak V/J assignments (E-value above 1e-6), missing CDR3, stop codons, out-of-frame junctions, or ambiguous translated residues were removed. A V3J clonotype was defined by an identical inferred V gene, J gene, and CDR3 amino acid sequence. The percentage overlap between two repertoires was calculated by dividing the number of shared unique clonotypes by the size of the smaller repertoire. Richness of each repertoire was evaluated using RTK rarefaction, the Chao1 estimator, and Recon v2.1 estimates of unobserved clonotypes. Generation probabilities were computed with OLGA for all TCRbeta clonotypes obtained by the gDNA method from several donors. This is the immuneACCESS table as TCRdb keeps it, with only in-frame sequences that have V and J called. A part of the clones is gone; compared with another copy, unresolved V genes explain less than half, and the rest is unexplained. From that table come the V and J calls and clone size; the DNA was used to work out D and trimming. Within this sample are 2 million to 2.5 million clones, with 93% of them counted one time only. 0.35% to 0.5% of the sample is held by the ten biggest clonotypes.

Healthy HIV-negative adults with no recently reported acute infections or vaccinations were included as donors. Only Caucasian adults living in Nashville, Tennessee, USA were represented among the donors. CD4+ T cells were enriched by magnetic negative selection; naive cells were then positively selected on CD45RA, and the negative fraction formed the memory subset. Blood was collected by leukapheresis, and PBMCs were isolated by Ficoll-Histopaque density gradient centrifugation and then cryopreserved in liquid nitrogen vapor phase. Purity and quantity of every magnetically sorted T cell population were checked by analytical flow cytometry. Genomic DNA was isolated from each sorted fraction and quantified by UV absorbance on a Nanodrop 2000c.

This TCR came from a man in his late teens or twenties in good health. Some clones in this sample may be carry-over from other donors' samples. The sample was naive CD4+ T cells from PBMCs. The cell subset or site label, as the study defines it: CD45RA+ positively selected. The sequence is built from TRBV4-3 and TRBJ2-3; the D gene cannot be named for sure. CDR3 loop: CASSTTGRTDTQYF. The bases read TGCGCCAGCAGCACGACCGGACGGACAGATACGCAGTATTTT.